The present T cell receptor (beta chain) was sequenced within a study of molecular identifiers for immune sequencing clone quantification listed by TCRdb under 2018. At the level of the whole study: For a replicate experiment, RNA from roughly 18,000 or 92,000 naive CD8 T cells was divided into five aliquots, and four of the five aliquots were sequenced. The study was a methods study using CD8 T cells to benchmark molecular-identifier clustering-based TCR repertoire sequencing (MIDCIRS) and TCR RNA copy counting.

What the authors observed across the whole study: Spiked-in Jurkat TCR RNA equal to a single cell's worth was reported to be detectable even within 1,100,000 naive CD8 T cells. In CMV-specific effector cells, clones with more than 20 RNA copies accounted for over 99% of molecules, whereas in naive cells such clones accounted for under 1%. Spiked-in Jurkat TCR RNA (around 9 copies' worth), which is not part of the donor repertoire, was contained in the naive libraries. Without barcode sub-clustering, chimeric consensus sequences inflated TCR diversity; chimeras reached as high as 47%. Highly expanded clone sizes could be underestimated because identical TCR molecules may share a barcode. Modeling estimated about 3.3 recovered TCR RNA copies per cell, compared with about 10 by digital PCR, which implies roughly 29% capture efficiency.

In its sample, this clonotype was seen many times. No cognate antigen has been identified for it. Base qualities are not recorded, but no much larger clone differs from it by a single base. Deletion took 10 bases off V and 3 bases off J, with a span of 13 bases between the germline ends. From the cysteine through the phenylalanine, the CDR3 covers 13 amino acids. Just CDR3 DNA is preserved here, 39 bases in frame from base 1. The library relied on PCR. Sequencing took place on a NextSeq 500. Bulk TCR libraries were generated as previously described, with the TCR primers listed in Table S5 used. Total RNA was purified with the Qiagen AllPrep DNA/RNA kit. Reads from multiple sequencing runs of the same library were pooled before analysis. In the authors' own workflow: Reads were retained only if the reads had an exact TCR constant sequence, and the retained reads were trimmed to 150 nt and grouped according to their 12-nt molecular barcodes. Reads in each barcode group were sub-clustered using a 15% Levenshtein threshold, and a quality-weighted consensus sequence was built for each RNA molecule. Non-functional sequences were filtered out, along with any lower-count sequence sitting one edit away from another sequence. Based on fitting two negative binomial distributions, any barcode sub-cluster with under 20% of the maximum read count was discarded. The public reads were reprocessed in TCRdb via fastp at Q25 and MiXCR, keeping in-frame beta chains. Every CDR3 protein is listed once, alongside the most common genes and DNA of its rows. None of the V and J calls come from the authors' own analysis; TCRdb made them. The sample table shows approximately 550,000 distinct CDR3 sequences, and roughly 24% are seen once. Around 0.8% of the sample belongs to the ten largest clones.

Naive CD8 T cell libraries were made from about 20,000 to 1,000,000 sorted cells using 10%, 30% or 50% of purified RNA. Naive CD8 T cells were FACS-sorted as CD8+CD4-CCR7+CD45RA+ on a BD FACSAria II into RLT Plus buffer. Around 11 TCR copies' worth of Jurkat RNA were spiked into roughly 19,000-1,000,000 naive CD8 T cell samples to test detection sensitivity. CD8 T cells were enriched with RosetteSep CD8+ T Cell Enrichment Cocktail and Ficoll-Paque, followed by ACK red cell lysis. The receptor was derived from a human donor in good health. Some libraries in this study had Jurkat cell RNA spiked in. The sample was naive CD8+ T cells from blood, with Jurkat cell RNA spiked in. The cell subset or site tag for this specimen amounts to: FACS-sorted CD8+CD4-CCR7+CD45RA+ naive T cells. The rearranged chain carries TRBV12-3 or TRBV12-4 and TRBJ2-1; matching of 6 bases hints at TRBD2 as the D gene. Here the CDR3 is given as CATRDADYNEQFF. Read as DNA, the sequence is TGTGCCACGCGGGACGCCGACTACAATGAGCAGTTCTTC.